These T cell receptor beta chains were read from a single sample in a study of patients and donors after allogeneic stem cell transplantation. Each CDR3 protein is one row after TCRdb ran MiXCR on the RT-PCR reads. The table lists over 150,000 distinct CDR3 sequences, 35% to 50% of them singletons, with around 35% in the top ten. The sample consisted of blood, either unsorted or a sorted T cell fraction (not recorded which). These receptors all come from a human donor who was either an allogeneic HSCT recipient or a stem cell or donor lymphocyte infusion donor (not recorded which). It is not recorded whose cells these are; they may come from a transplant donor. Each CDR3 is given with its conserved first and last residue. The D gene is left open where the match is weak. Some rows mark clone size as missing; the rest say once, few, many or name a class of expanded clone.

CASSLINYKQYF	TGTGCCAGCAGTCTGATTAACTACAAGCAGTACTTC	TRBV28	NA	NA	TRBJ2-7
CASGGLAGGSPYEQYF	TGTGCCAGCGGGGGGCTAGCGGGAGGGTCCCCCTACGAGCAGTACTTC	TRBV2	TRBD2	NA	TRBJ2-7
CASSPLTSGRYNEQFF	TGTGCCAGCAGCCCTCTTACTAGCGGGAGATACAATGAGCAGTTCTTC	TRBV3-2	NA	NA	TRBJ2-1
CATSRDDRGLAFF	TGTGCCACCAGCAGGGACGACAGGGGGTTGGCTTTCTTT	TRBV15	TRBD1	NA	TRBJ1-1
CSSMRDSEAFF	TGCAGCTCTATGCGGGACAGTGAAGCTTTCTTT	TRBV29-1	TRBD1	few	TRBJ1-1
CASSESGLAENTGELFF	TGTGCCAGCAGTGAATCGGGGCTAGCGGAGAACACCGGGGAGCTGTTTTTT	TRBV25-1	TRBD2	NA	TRBJ2-2
CASSLNPAEAFF	TGCGCCAGCAGCTTGAACCCAGCTGAAGCTTTCTTT	TRBV5-1	NA	few	TRBJ1-1
CASSLAGDREQYF	TGTGCCAGCAGCTTAGCGGGGGACCGAGAGCAGTACTTC	TRBV7-9	NA	few	TRBJ2-7
CASSLNQQGTTGELFF	TGTGCCAGCAGCTTAAATCAGCAGGGAACCACCGGGGAGCTGTTTTTT	TRBV7-9	NA	NA	TRBJ2-2
CASSEAVQGEETQYF	TGCGCCAGCAGTGAGGCGGTACAAGGAGAGGAGACCCAGTACTTC	TRBV10-2	NA	few	TRBJ2-5
CASSFVGQVSNTGELFF	TGTGCCAGCAGTTTTGTAGGACAGGTATCGAACACCGGGGAGCTGTTTTTT	TRBV28	TRBD1	NA	TRBJ2-2
CASSPGQGVQPQHF	TGTGCCAGCAGCCCAGGACAGGGTGTCCAGCCCCAGCATTTT	TRBV7-9	TRBD1	few	TRBJ1-5
CASSLGLRFRGTGELFF	TGTGCCAGCAGTTTAGGTTTAAGGTTCCGAGGCACCGGGGAGCTGTTTTTT	TRBV28	NA	NA	TRBJ2-2
CASSVAPRTGGHYGYTF	TGTGCCAGCAGCGTAGCCCCCCGGACAGGGGGCCACTATGGCTACACCTTC	TRBV9	TRBD1	few	TRBJ1-2
CASAPSAYEQYF	TGCGCCAGCGCCCCCTCCGCCTACGAGCAGTACTTC	TRBV5-1	NA	few	TRBJ2-7
CASSQVLAGGKNIQYF	TGCGCCAGCAGCCAAGTTCTAGCGGGAGGGAAAAACATTCAGTACTTC	TRBV4-3	TRBD2	NA	TRBJ2-4
CASSQVEREVTYEQYF	TGTGCCAGCAGCCAAGTGGAGCGGGAAGTTACCTACGAGCAGTACTTC	TRBV4-2	TRBD2	NA	TRBJ2-7
CASSQVDGSSAKFYEQYF	TGCGCCAGCAGCCAAGTGGATGGGAGTTCCGCAAAATTCTACGAGCAGTACTTC	TRBV4-1	NA	NA	TRBJ2-7
CASVRQGATNYGYTF	TGTGCCAGCGTGAGGCAGGGGGCTACTAACTATGGCTACACCTTC	TRBV5-8	TRBD1	NA	TRBJ1-2
CAWSVGTSVSYEQYF	TGTGCCTGGAGTGTAGGGACTAGCGTCTCCTACGAGCAGTACTTC	TRBV30	TRBD2	few	TRBJ2-7
CASSTPGLAGYEQYF	TGTGCCAGCAGTACTCCGGGACTAGCGGGTTACGAGCAGTACTTC	TRBV2	TRBD2	NA	TRBJ2-7
CASSFGQASTEAFF	TGTGCCAGCAGCTTTGGCCAGGCGAGCACTGAAGCTTTCTTT	TRBV5-6	NA	NA	TRBJ1-1
CASSLRGQIEQYF	TGCGCCAGCAGCTTGCGGGGCCAAATCGAGCAGTACTTC	TRBV5-1	NA	NA	TRBJ2-7
CASSPGGKDYGYTF	TGTGCCAGCAGTCCCGGGGGGAAAGACTATGGCTACACCTTC	TRBV12-3/TRBV12-4	NA	few	TRBJ1-2
CASSPFVGGKETQYF	TGTGCCAGCAGCCCATTTGTGGGGGGGAAGGAGACCCAGTACTTC	TRBV7-2	TRBD2	NA	TRBJ2-5
CASSLEANLGYTF	TGCGCCAGCAGCTTGGAAGCGAACCTTGGCTACACCTTC	TRBV5-1	NA	few	TRBJ1-2
CASSSGQTSYNSPLHF	TGTGCCAGCAGCTCGGGACAGACCTCCTATAATTCACCCCTCCACTTT	TRBV7-2	TRBD1	few	TRBJ1-6
CASSQGTLPSSYNEQFF	TGCGCCAGCAGCCAAGGAACCCTGCCGAGCTCCTACAATGAGCAGTTCTTC	TRBV4-3	NA	NA	TRBJ2-1
CASSLEGMNTEAFF	TGCGCCAGCAGCTTGGAAGGAATGAACACTGAAGCTTTCTTT	TRBV5-1	NA	NA	TRBJ1-1
CASSLPRDEQFF	TGCGCCAGCAGCTTGCCCCGGGATGAGCAGTTCTTC	TRBV5-1	NA	NA	TRBJ2-1
CASSWTGLGSTF	TGCGCCAGCAGCTGGACAGGGCTGGGCTCCACCTTC	TRBV5-1	TRBD1	NA	TRBJ1-2
CASSLGGLAEQYF	TGTGCCAGCAGTTTGGGTGGACTGGCCGAGCAGTACTTC	TRBV2	NA	few	TRBJ2-7
CSASGQTEAFF	TGCAGTGCTAGTGGGCAGACTGAAGCTTTCTTT	TRBV20-1	NA	few	TRBJ1-1
CASSFGGGETQYF	TGTGCCAGCAGTTTTGGGGGTGGCGAGACCCAGTACTTC	TRBV12-3/TRBV12-4	NA	NA	TRBJ2-5
CASSELQGSRTDTQYF	TGTGCCAGCAGTGAGCTACAGGGGAGCCGCACAGATACGCAGTATTTT	TRBV6-1	TRBD1	NA	TRBJ2-3
CASSLHRLNTEAFF	TGTGCCAGCAGTTTGCACAGGCTGAACACTGAAGCTTTCTTT	TRBV12-3/TRBV12-4	NA	few	TRBJ1-1
CASSSRDRRYGNEKLFF	TGTGCCAGCAGCTCCCGGGACAGACGTTACGGGAATGAAAAACTGTTTTTT	TRBV7-6	TRBD1	few	TRBJ1-4
CATSRATVNTEAFF	TGTGCCACCAGCAGAGCAACGGTGAACACTGAAGCTTTCTTT	TRBV15	NA	few	TRBJ1-1
CASSQALTGSYEQYF	TGTGCCAGCAGCCAAGCCCTGACAGGATCCTACGAGCAGTACTTC	TRBV4-2	NA	NA	TRBJ2-7
CASSYWDRGLGGYTF	TGTGCCAGCAGTTACTGGGACAGGGGGCTGGGTGGCTACACCTTC	TRBV6-5	TRBD1	NA	TRBJ1-2
CASSLRITQRVAFF	TGTGCCAGCAGCTTAAGAATCACCCAGCGAGTGGCTTTCTTT	TRBV7-3	NA	NA	TRBJ1-1
CASSSPHGGLNYGYTF	TGTGCCAGCAGCTCCCCCCATGGGGGGCTGAACTATGGCTACACCTTC	TRBV28	NA	NA	TRBJ1-2
CASSHYPQGNAGYTF	TGTGCCAGCAGCCATTATCCACAGGGAAATGCTGGCTACACCTTC	TRBV3-1	NA	few	TRBJ1-2
CASSSFPGTQNTGELFF	TGTGCCAGCAGCTCATTCCCCGGGACTCAGAACACCGGGGAGCTGTTTTTT	TRBV11-2	NA	NA	TRBJ2-2
CASSWTGNEEAFF	TGTGCCAGCAGCTGGACGGGTAACGAGGAAGCTTTCTTT	TRBV5-4	NA	few	TRBJ1-1
CASSSASEQYF	TGTGCCAGCAGCTCCGCAAGCGAGCAGTACTTC	TRBV11-1	NA	few	TRBJ2-7
CATSDPGLAQQFF	TGTGCCACCAGTGATCCGGGACTAGCCCAGCAGTTCTTC	TRBV24-1	TRBD2	NA	TRBJ2-1
CSASSKTGGNGYTF	TGCAGTGCTAGTTCAAAGACAGGGGGCAATGGCTACACCTTC	TRBV20-1	TRBD1	few	TRBJ1-2
CASSFAGTNTEAFF	TGTGCCAGCAGTTTCGCCGGGACGAACACTGAAGCTTTCTTT	TRBV12-3/TRBV12-4	NA	few	TRBJ1-1
CASSQDVGAGGTYEQYF	TGTGCCAGCAGCCAGGACGTAGGAGCGGGAGGTACCTACGAGCAGTACTTC	TRBV3-1	TRBD2	NA	TRBJ2-7
CASSEPGPGEQYF	TGTGCCAGCAGTGAACCTGGGCCTGGGGAGCAGTACTTC	TRBV2	NA	once	TRBJ2-7